Following are 6 T cell receptor beta chains from one sample sequenced in a study of shared clonotypes between healthy human individuals. Generated by immunoSEQ multiplex PCR, the TCRdb table keeps only in-frame clones and is missing some. The sample yields 1 million to 1.2 million clones, roughly 80% seen once. The sample consisted of memory CD4+ T cells from PBMCs. Subset noted: CD45RA-negative fraction. The receptors were sampled from a man aged 18 to 35 in good health. Some clones in this sample may be carry-over from other donors' samples.

The chain links TRBV28 to TRBJ2-1, with TRBD2 identical over 12 bases. The CDR3 loop spans 18 amino acids. Per germline, CDR1 MDHEN and CDR2 SYDVKM. J gave up 1 base and V 5 bases, and 9 bases lay outside the gene matches. DNA for the CDR3: TGTGCCAGCAGTCCCAGAGGACTAGCGGGACGGTCCTACAATGAGCAGTTCTTC. It yields the protein CASSPRGLAGRSYNEQFF.

The chain joins TRBV7-2 to TRBJ2-1; 8 bases fit TRBD1. Trimming removed 3 bases from V and 7 bases from J; junction bases left unmatched: 8. CDR1 and CDR2 (germline): SGHTA, FQGNSA. The CDR3 totals 15 residues. The chain's CDR3 is CASSFPRGPGNEQFF. For the CDR3, the DNA is TGTGCCAGCAGCTTCCCCAGGGGGCCGGGGAATGAGCAGTTCTTC.

The chain couples TRBV5-1 to TRBJ1-4, with D possibly matching TRBD1 (6 bases). Trimming shortened V by 4 bases and J by 7 bases, and 20 bases separated the two germline ends. The length of the CDR3 is 16 residues. CDR1 and CDR2 (germline): SGHRS, YFSETQ. CDR3 DNA: TGCGCCAGCAGCCCATTAACGACAGGTTCGGGTGAAAAACTGTTTTTT. Its protein is CASSPLTTGSGEKLFF. Complete variable domain (other parts from reference TRBV5-1 and TRBJ1-4): KAGVTQTPRYLIKTRGQQVTLSCSPISGHRSVSWYQQTPGQGLQFLFEYFSETQRNKGNFPGRFSGRQFSNSRSEMNVSTLELGDSALYLCASSPLTTGSGEKLFFGSGTQLSVL.

This clone turned up a few times. V gene TRBV28 combines with J gene TRBJ1-2; D gene ambiguous. Trimming removed 6 bases at V and 1 base at J, with 9 bases between. This CDR3 has 13 amino acids. Germline V gene sequence: CDR1 MDHEN, CDR2 SYDVKM. This CDR3 is CASRRTINYGYTF. Written as DNA, the CDR3 is TGTGCCAGCAGACGAACCATTAACTATGGCTACACCTTC.

The CDR3 region is CAPEDGQSSTGELFF. The CDR3 nucleotides read TGTGCCCCAGAAGACGGACAGTCATCCACCGGGGAGCTGTTTTTT. The gene calls are TRBV15 and TRBJ2-2; perhaps TRBD1 as D (6 bases). V lost 11 bases to trimming and J lost 4 bases, with 20 bases between them. This CDR3 is 15 amino acids long. From germline, CDR1 is LNHNV and CDR2 YYDKDF (reference sequence).

A remark on this clone: A much larger clone lies a single base off, so this may be a read error. This chain connects TRBV30 to TRBJ2-3, with D perhaps matching TRBD1 (6 bases). Per the germline V gene, CDR1 is GTSNPN and CDR2 is SVGIG (reference sequence). V gave up 4 bases and J gave up 1 base, with 12 bases separating them. CDR3 size: 14 residues. CDR3 region: CAWMRGRGTDTQYF. The CDR3, as DNA: TGTGCCTGGATGAGGGGGAGAGGCACAGATACGCAGTATTTT.